This TCR beta chain comes out of a study of T cell responses to AZD1222 COVID-19 vaccine. Overall study findings and caveats: Just a handful of AZD1222 recipients were seropositive at baseline. When two AZD1222 doses had been given, Spike-specific TCR breadth and depth rose. All repertoire sampling was performed exclusively after the peak T cell response. Clonal diversity was possibly underestimated, and the donors were mostly white British, with more females.

Only in-frame clones appear in the TCRdb table, and some are missing; sequencing was by immunoSEQ multiplex PCR. The sample holds 120,000 to 150,000 clones, approximately 86% seen once. The germline gives CDR1 MDHEN, CDR2 SYDVKM. The ends were cut back, 8 bases at V and 2 bases at J, with 1 base in the middle. The CDR3 consists of 10 residues. Remarks on this clone: Its antigen remains unknown.

The sequence was obtained from an adult who received the MenACWY meningococcal vaccine as a control. The chain couples TRBV28 to TRBJ1-5, with D uncertain. The source material was peripheral blood, sampled 28 days after the second dose of the MenACWY control vaccine. The CDR3 here is CASGNQPQHF. The CDR3 DNA reads TGTGCCAGCGGCAATCAGCCCCAGCATTTT.